In this sample, the clone carrying this T cell receptor (beta chain) turned up many times. Per the germline V gene, CDR1 is DFQATT and CDR2 is SNEGSKA (reference sequence). Trimming removed 0 bases from V and 0 bases from J; junction bases left unmatched: 2. The CDR3 has 14 residues. Genomic DNA constituted the template upon which TCR beta VDJ and CDR3 profiling was performed. A single record per CDR3 protein comes from TCRdb applying MiXCR to the reads. This sample has about 180,000 distinct CDR3 sequences; approximately 52% occur once, and the top ten carry 1.8%. The sample comes from a study of CD8+CD57+ T cells in acquired aplastic anemia. At the level of the study: Average DNA yield from sorted CD4+ and CD8+ cells was around 3.2 ug.

An expansion of CD8+CD57+ cells by flow cytometry had been shown in patients chosen for sequencing. Severe acquired aplastic anemia was present in every patient. Blood samples were obtained from patients who had received no prior therapy. This receptor was obtained from a human donor with aplastic anemia. The material sequenced was sorted CD4+, CD8+, or CD8+CD57+ T cells (not recorded which) from PBMCs. The chain uses TRBV20-1 and TRBJ2-7, with TRBD1 matching over 7 bases. The CDR3 protein is CSARDHRGSYEQYF. As DNA, the CDR3 is TGCAGTGCTAGAGATCACAGGGGCTCCTACGAGCAGTACTTC.